A single sample gave rise to the 27 T cell receptor beta chains below, sequenced in a study of OX40 agonist ivuxolimab in advanced cancers. Sequenced by immunoSEQ multiplex PCR; TCRdb stores in-frame clones only, minus some. Counted here are 74,000 or so clones, 85% to 95% occurring once; the ten biggest clones make up around 0.3%. This material consisted of CD4+ or CD8+ T cells sorted from blood, taken in a trial of the OX40 agonist ivuxolimab. These receptors all stem from an adult with an advanced solid tumor such as melanoma, head and neck, liver or kidney cancer.

The chain carries TRBV7-3 and TRBJ2-4; no firm D call. Per the germline V gene, CDR1 is SGHTA and CDR2 is FQGTGA. The CDR3 has 16 amino acids. With 5 bases removed from V and 0 bases from J, the gap between germline ends came to 14 bases. CDR3 nucleotides: TGTGCCAGCAGCCAACAAGGGATTCTAGCCAAAAACATTCAGTACTTC. The encoded protein is CASSQQGILAKNIQYF.

The V call is TRBV10-3, the J call TRBJ2-2; D is unclear. Germline loops: CDR1 ENHRY, CDR2 SYGVKD. The CDR3 contains 12 residues. The V end lost 2 bases, the J end lost 8 bases, and 6 bases lay between the germline ends. DNA for the CDR3: TGTGCCATCAGTGAGGGTCAGGGGGAGCTGTTTTTT. Translating it yields CAISEGQGELFF.

This sequence joins TRBV9 and TRBJ2-3; TRBD2 matches at 10 bases. Trimming took 7 bases from V and 1 from J; bases not matched to a gene: 9. The germline V gene encodes CDR1 SGDLS and CDR2 YYNGEE. The CDR3 has 16 residues. In DNA form, the CDR3 reads TGTGCCAGCGGGCTCCCCGGGACTAGCGGCACAGATACGCAGTATTTT. It specifies CASGLPGTSGTDTQYF.

This rearrangement joins TRBV30 to TRBJ1-4; 7 nucleotides line up with TRBD1. Germline V gene data show CDR1 as GTSNPN and CDR2 as SVGIG (reference sequence). V shed 0 bases and J 2 bases; nucleotides not matched to a gene: 3. This CDR3 spans 15 amino acids. DNA of the CDR3: TGTGCCTGGAGTGTAGGAGGGGGCACTAATGAAAAACTGTTTTTT. Its translation is CAWSVGGGTNEKLFF.

The gene calls are TRBV7-2 and TRBJ2-5, with D unresolved. The CDR3 runs to 14 residues. V shed 3 bases and J shed 2 bases, with 10 bases lying between them. CDR1 and CDR2 (germline): SGHTA, FQGNSA. CDR3 DNA sequence: TGTGCCAGCAGCTTCCAGAACGGACAAGAGACCCAGTACTTC. Protein product: CASSFQNGQETQYF.

The chain uses TRBV7-9 and TRBJ2-7; 8 bases are shared with TRBD1. The junction had 3 bases not matched to a gene; V was cut back by 3 bases and J by 2 bases. The germline gives CDR1 SEHNR, CDR2 FQNEAQ (reference sequence). CDR3 size: 14 residues. CDR3 sequence (DNA): TGTGCCAGCAGCTTCGCAGGGGGCCCCTACGAGCAGTACTTC. Translated: CASSFAGGPYEQYF. The full variable domain, completed using reference TRBV7-9 and TRBJ2-7, is DTGVSQNPRHKITKRGQNVTFRCDPISEHNRLYWYRQTLGQGPEFLTYFQNEAQLEKSRLLSDRFSAERPKGSFSTLEIQRTEQGDSAMYLCASSFAGGPYEQYFGPGTRLTVT.

This rearrangement joins TRBV9 to TRBJ2-2; the D gene could be TRBD1 or TRBD2 (5 bases each). The V end lost 3 bases, the J end lost 0 bases, and 6 bases lay between the germline ends. The germline CDR1 and CDR2 sequences are SGDLS and YYNGEE. The CDR3 covers 14 residues. The CDR3 is CASSAGPNTGELFF. The CDR3 DNA reads as TGTGCCAGCAGCGCGGGACCGAACACCGGGGAGCTGTTTTTT.

The chain carries TRBV5-4 and TRBJ2-3; 9 bases are shared with TRBD2. With V trimmed by 0 bases and J by 6 bases, 5 bases remained unmatched. The CDR3 spans 15 residues. Germline V lookup: CDR1 SGHNT, CDR2 YYREEE (reference sequence). Here the CDR3 DNA reads TGTGCCAGCAGCTTGGGCGGGGGGGCCCCCGATACGCAGTATTTT. Translated: CASSLGGGAPDTQYF.

V gene TRBV7-2 combines with J gene TRBJ2-1, with D possibly TRBD2 on 6 matching bases. V gave up 0 bases and J gave up 1 base, with 7 bases separating them. Germline CDR1 SGHTA, CDR2 FQGNSA. The CDR3 is 15 residues long. The CDR3 is CASSLAAGSYNEQFF. The CDR3 region has the DNA TGTGCCAGCAGCTTAGCGGCGGGATCCTACAATGAGCAGTTCTTC.

In this sample, this clone turned up once. The chain has TRBV6-6 and TRBJ2-7; D may correspond to TRBD1 or TRBD2 (6 bases each). CDR1 is MNHNY, CDR2 SVGAGI, per germline (reference sequence). The CDR3 sequence is 12 residues long. The ends were cut back, 6 bases at V and 9 bases at J, with 15 bases in the middle. As DNA, the CDR3 is TGTGCCAGCAGCCAGCTGGGGGGCGGGCAGTACTTC. Amino acids: CASSQLGGGQYF.

The chain uses TRBV18 and TRBJ2-7; 7 bases fit TRBD1. The CDR3 sequence is 14 residues long. Germline V gene sequence: CDR1 KGHSH, CDR2 LQKENI. V trimming: 4 bases; J trimming: 0 bases; junction bases outside the gene matches: 3. The CDR3 here is CASSLGTDSYEQYF. As DNA, the CDR3 is TGTGCCAGCTCACTTGGGACAGACTCCTACGAGCAGTACTTC.

The genes are TRBV7-9 and TRBJ1-5; TRBD1 is a possible D gene (5 bases). The length of the CDR3 is 14 residues. Per the germline V gene, CDR1 is SEHNR and CDR2 is FQNEAQ (reference sequence). V shed 4 bases and J shed 8 bases, with 15 bases lying between them. CDR3 coding DNA: TGTGCCAGCAGCTACGGGACGGAGGTCAAGCCCCAGCATTTT. This translates into CASSYGTEVKPQHF.

This chain uses TRBV7-9 with TRBJ2-2, with TRBD1 identical over 8 bases. CDR3 length: 14 amino acids. The trim removed 5 bases at V and 7 bases at J, leaving 6 bases unmatched. CDR1 SEHNR and CDR2 FQNEAQ come from the germline V gene (reference sequence). The CDR3 DNA follows: TGTGCCAGCAGCCCCCAGGGGGCGGTCGGGGAGCTGTTTTTT. As protein: CASSPQGAVGELFF.

V is TRBV29-1 and J is TRBJ2-5; 11 positions agree with TRBD2. Trimming took 4 bases from V and 2 from J; bases not matched to a gene: 6. Germline loops: CDR1 SQVTM, CDR2 ANQGSEA. The CDR3 consists of 15 residues. The CDR3 DNA sequence: TGCAGCGTTGCGGCGGGACTAGCGGCTCAAGAGACCCAGTACTTC. Translated, it gives CSVAAGLAAQETQYF.

The CDR3 is CASSLGGNSKETQYF. The CDR3 DNA reads TGTGCCAGCAGCTTAGGGGGGAATTCTAAAGAGACCCAGTACTTC. The rearrangement joins TRBV7-2 to TRBJ2-5; D is tentatively TRBD1 or TRBD2 (5 bases each). Per the germline V gene, CDR1 is SGHTA and CDR2 is FQGNSA. The CDR3 consists of 15 residues. Trimming took 1 base from V and 3 from J, leaving 12 bases between them.

The table lists this clone with a count of one. The chain joins TRBV7-2 to TRBJ1-5; D unresolved. V lost 8 bases to trimming and J lost 0 bases, with 11 bases between them. Germline values: CDR1 SGHTA, CDR2 FQGNSA. The CDR3 covers 14 residues. CDR3 bases: TGTGCCAGCGCTAACGGGCATAGCAATCAGCCCCAGCATTTT. Residues: CASANGHSNQPQHF.

The J gene is TRBJ2-5, the V gene TRBV9; D is possibly TRBD2 (6 bases). The germline CDR1 and CDR2 sequences are SGDLS and YYNGEE. The CDR3 has 15 residues. The ends were cut back, 2 bases at V and 1 base at J, with 12 bases in the middle. In nucleotides, the CDR3 is TGTGCCAGCAGCGTCGCCGGGGACTTCCAAGAGACCCAGTACTTC. Protein product: CASSVAGDFQETQYF.

As DNA, the CDR3 is TGTGCCTGGCAGGGGTTGGCTAATGAAAAACTGTTTTTT. This translates into CAWQGLANEKLFF. The V gene is TRBV30, the J gene TRBJ1-4; possible D gene TRBD1, 6 bases. V was trimmed by 5 bases and J by 3 bases, leaving 10 bases between them. CDR3 length: 13 amino acids. The germline gives CDR1 GTSNPN, CDR2 SVGIG (reference sequence).

V and J are TRBV7-2 and TRBJ2-7; 8 nucleotides align to TRBD1. Unmatched junction bases numbered 11, after V lost 5 bases and J lost 5 bases. The germline V gene encodes CDR1 SGHTA and CDR2 FQGNSA. This CDR3 has 15 amino acids. In DNA, the CDR3 is TGTGCCAGCAGCCAAGTCCGCGGACAGGGCCACGAGCAGTACTTC. Translating gives CASSQVRGQGHEQYF.

This CDR3 is CASTSSPGGGRFPYEQYF. DNA of the CDR3: TGTGCCAGCACTAGCTCCCCCGGGGGGGGCCGGTTCCCCTACGAGCAGTACTTC. This chain connects TRBV21-1 to TRBJ2-7; TRBD2 is the table's D call, not checked against the DNA. TRBV21-1 is listed as a pseudogene. The CDR3 length is 18 residues.

J is TRBJ2-5 and V is TRBV28; D is unclear. The length of the CDR3 is 11 residues. Trimming stripped 3 bases from V and 5 bases from J, with 4 bases between. Germline V gene lookup returns CDR1 MDHEN and CDR2 SYDVKM. CDR3 sequence reads: CASSFRETQYF. Written as DNA, the CDR3 is TGTGCCAGCAGTTTCCGGGAGACCCAGTACTTC.

The chain is built from TRBV21-1 and TRBJ2-7; the D segment call TRBD2 is taken from the table without a DNA check. TRBV21-1 is listed as a pseudogene. The CDR3 contains 15 residues. CDR3 in DNA: TGTGCCAGCAGCAAAATGGGGGGGTCACCCTACGAGCAGTACTTC. Translation: CASSKMGGSPYEQYF.

CDR3 sequence: CASTLWASGSSYEQYF. CDR3 nucleotides: TGTGCCAGCACCCTTTGGGCTAGCGGAAGCTCCTACGAGCAGTACTTC. The rearrangement uses TRBV28 and TRBJ2-7; 7 bases are a match to TRBD2. J gave up 0 bases and V 7 bases, and 12 bases lay outside the gene matches. The germline gives CDR1 MDHEN, CDR2 SYDVKM. The CDR3 has 16 amino acids.

V gene TRBV20-1 combines with J gene TRBJ2-7; D tentatively fits TRBD1 or TRBD2 (7 bases each). Germline V gives CDR1 DFQATT, CDR2 SNEGSKA (reference sequence). The CDR3 runs 11 residues. The V gene lost 5 bases and the J gene lost 9 bases, with 14 bases spanning the gap. The CDR3 DNA reads TGCAGTGCTGGAACAGGGGAGGGGCAGTACTTC. This translates into CSAGTGEGQYF.

The J gene is TRBJ2-7, the V gene TRBV7-2; 7 nucleotides line up with TRBD1. CDR1 and CDR2 from the germline V gene are SGHTA and FQGNSA. V lost 3 bases and J lost 6; bases outside the gene matches: 8. This CDR3 is built from 14 residues. As DNA, the CDR3 is TGTGCCAGCAGCTTCGGGACAGCCCCCGCCGAGCAGTACTTC. It is translated as CASSFGTAPAEQYF. Drawing the rest from reference TRBV7-2 and TRBJ2-7, the complete variable domain is GAGVSQSPSNKVTEKGKDVELRCDPISGHTALYWYRQSLGQGLEFLIYFQGNSAPDKSGLPSDRFSAERTGGSVSTLTIQRTQQEDSAVYLCASSFGTAPAEQYFGPGTRLTVT.

This clone showed up just once. In DNA, the CDR3 is TGTGCCAGCAGCTCAATACAGGGGGCACCCTACGAGCAGTACTTC. Encoded protein: CASSSIQGAPYEQYF. V is TRBV7-6 and J is TRBJ2-7, with 9 positions matching TRBD1. The CDR3 has 15 amino acids. Germline CDR1 SGHVS, CDR2 FNYEAQ. The J segment lost 2 bases and the V segment lost 4 bases, leaving 6 bases of the junction unmatched. Full variable domain (missing parts from reference TRBV7-6 and TRBJ2-7): GAGVSQSPRYKVTKRGQDVALRCDPISGHVSLYWYRQALGQGPEFLTYFNYEAQQDKSGLPNDRFSAERPEGSISTLTIQRTEQRDSAMYRCASSSIQGAPYEQYFGPGTRLTVT.

The genes are TRBV30 and TRBJ2-5, with a possible D match to TRBD2 (6 bases). This CDR3 region has 15 residues. Trimming shortened V by 1 base and J by 4 bases, and 16 bases separated the two germline ends. Germline V gives CDR1 GTSNPN, CDR2 SVGIG (reference sequence). The CDR3 here is CAWSGRTIDGETQYF. CDR3 nucleotides: TGTGCCTGGAGTGGGAGGACTATAGACGGAGAGACCCAGTACTTC. Together with reference TRBV30 and TRBJ2-5, the CDR3 gives the full variable domain: SQTIHQWPATLVQPVGSPLSLECTVEGTSNPNLYWYRQAAGRGLQLLFYSVGIGQISSEVPQNLSASRPQDRQFILSSKKLLLSDSGFYLCAWSGRTIDGETQYFGPGTRLLVL.